What follows are 16 T cell receptor beta chains derived from one specimen sequenced in a study of blood T cell repertoires in COVID-19. The repertoire was sequenced with immunoSEQ multiplex PCR; TCRdb's copy has only in-frame clones and lacks some. Of 140,000 to 150,000 clones detected, approximately 80% appear once; the ten largest clones hold 10% to 15%. Sequencing input: peripheral blood. The receptors come from a man aged 60 to 69 with active or convalescent COVID-19.

J is TRBJ1-4 and V is TRBV5-1; 10 bases align to TRBD1. This CDR3 is 18 amino acids long. The V and J ends lost 4 bases and 0 bases, in that order; junction bases with no gene match: 9. Germline assignment: CDR1 SGHRS and CDR2 YFSETQ. CDR3 amino acids: CASSKTGQGETTNEKLFF. The CDR3 DNA sequence: TGCGCCAGCAGCAAAACTGGACAGGGGGAAACAACTAATGAAAAACTGTTTTTT.

The V gene is TRBV6-2 or TRBV6-3, the J gene TRBJ2-7; 12 positions agree with TRBD1. CDR1 is MNHEY and CDR2 is SVGEGT in the germline V gene. The CDR3 totals 16 residues. The J segment lost 7 bases and the V segment lost 5 bases, leaving 12 bases of the junction unmatched. The CDR3 coding sequence is TGTGCCAGCAGTCCGGCGGGACAGGGGGCCACCAAGGAGCAGTACTTC. Translating it yields CASSPAGQGATKEQYF.

The chain is built from TRBV18 and TRBJ2-2; D is possibly TRBD1 (6 bases). CDR1 is KGHSH, CDR2 LQKENI, per germline. Between the trimmed V and J ends, which lost 4 bases and 0 bases, there was a span of 18 bases. This CDR3 is built from 18 residues. CDR3 DNA sequence: TGTGCCAGCTCACGGGACACCTTGGGCCTCCCGAACACCGGGGAGCTGTTTTTT. It is translated as CASSRDTLGLPNTGELFF.

The V gene is TRBV5-1, the J gene TRBJ2-5; the D is unclear. The CDR3 extends over 15 amino acids. V lost 1 base and J lost 5, with 15 bases in between. Germline V gene lookup returns CDR1 SGHRS and CDR2 YFSETQ. CDR3 in amino acids: CASSLPSATGETQYF. In DNA form, the CDR3 reads TGCGCCAGCAGCTTGCCGAGCGCGACTGGGGAGACCCAGTACTTC.

This clone was picked up one time. The gene calls are TRBV6-2 or TRBV6-3 and TRBJ1-1, with unresolved D. The CDR3 has 13 residues. V was clipped by 5 bases and J by 1 base, with 8 bases between them. Germline V gene data show CDR1 as MNHEY and CDR2 as SVGEGT. The CDR3 DNA reads as TGTGCCAGCAGTCGAACAGCGAACACTGAAGCTTTCTTT. Its protein product is CASSRTANTEAFF.

The chain uses TRBV18 and TRBJ2-1; D is perhaps TRBD1 (6 bases). V was cut by 2 bases and J by 10 bases, with 15 bases left in between. Germline V gives CDR1 KGHSH, CDR2 LQKENI. CDR3 length equals 14 residues. The DNA of the CDR3 is TGTGCCAGCTCACCAACCAGGGGTAAGGAGGAGCAGTTCTTC. The encoded protein is CASSPTRGKEEQFF.

The V and J genes are TRBV19 and TRBJ2-1; 12 nucleotides agree with TRBD2. V shed 3 bases, J shed 0 bases, and the junction held 3 bases outside the gene matches. The CDR3 length is 17 residues. In germline, CDR1 is LNHDA, CDR2 SQIVND (reference sequence). CDR3 amino acids: CASSMGLAGISYNEQFF. The DNA of the CDR3 is TGTGCCAGTAGTATGGGACTAGCGGGCATCTCCTACAATGAGCAGTTCTTC.

This clone was found once. The V gene is TRBV9, the J gene TRBJ1-1; 9 nucleotides agree with TRBD1. The CDR3 sequence is 15 residues long. Germline trimming cut 4 bases from V and 1 base from J; bases unmatched to any gene: 5. From germline, CDR1 is SGDLS and CDR2 YYNGEE. The CDR3 protein is CASSPGTGWNTEAFF. The CDR3 DNA is TGTGCCAGCAGCCCAGGGACAGGGTGGAACACTGAAGCTTTCTTT.

The sample holds a few counts of this clone. This chain joins TRBV27 and TRBJ2-3; a weak D match, TRBD2 (5 bases). Germline V CDR1 and CDR2: MNHEY, SMNVEV (reference sequence). V lost 6 bases and J lost 1, with 8 bases in between. This CDR3 spans 13 amino acids. In nucleotides, the CDR3 is TGTGCCAGCAGCACTAGGGGCACAGATACGCAGTATTTT. This gives the protein CASSTRGTDTQYF.

This clone was counted between two and nine times. The chain uses TRBV19 and TRBJ2-3, with D hard to call. In germline, CDR1 is LNHDA, CDR2 SQIVND (reference sequence). V was pared by 5 bases and J by 3 bases, with 3 bases between. The CDR3 is 11 residues long. CDR3: CASSQTDTQYF. The CDR3 DNA reads as TGTGCCAGTAGTCAGACAGATACGCAGTATTTT.

The V call is TRBV7-9, the J call TRBJ2-3; TRBD2 is a possible D gene (6 bases). This CDR3 has 16 residues. Trimming removed 5 bases from V and 4 bases from J, with 19 bases in between. From germline, CDR1 is SEHNR and CDR2 FQNEAQ (reference sequence). CDR3: CASSHRESPPSDTQYF. In DNA, the CDR3 is TGTGCCAGCAGCCACCGGGAGTCCCCTCCGTCAGATACGCAGTATTTT.

This chain links TRBV7-9 with TRBJ2-1, with TRBD1 matching over 8 bases. Germline V CDR1 and CDR2: SEHNR, FQNEAQ (reference sequence). The CDR3 runs to 14 residues. The trim removed 5 bases at V and 9 bases at J, leaving 9 bases unmatched. CDR3 sequence reads: CASSPDRGLREQFF. The DNA for the CDR3 is TGTGCCAGCAGCCCAGACAGGGGCCTACGTGAGCAGTTCTTC.

This clone was counted a few times. The gene calls are TRBV5-6 and TRBJ1-2; 7 bases line up with TRBD1. CDR1 is SGHDT, CDR2 YYEEEE, per germline. The CDR3 is 13 amino acids. V gave up 5 bases and J gave up 1 base; unmatched junction bases: 2. The CDR3 DNA sequence: TGTGCCAGCAGATACAGGGGTAACTATGGCTACACCTTC. It is translated as CASRYRGNYGYTF.

The J gene is TRBJ1-2, the V gene TRBV6-2 or TRBV6-3, with D perhaps matching TRBD1 (6 bases). Germline CDR1 MNHEY, CDR2 SVGEGT. This CDR3 spans 12 amino acids. The V gene lost 5 bases and the J gene lost 9 bases, with 13 bases spanning the gap. CDR3 in amino acids: CASSHQQGRYTF. CDR3 in DNA: TGTGCCAGCAGTCATCAACAGGGCCGCTACACCTTC.

The V and J genes are TRBV5-1 and TRBJ1-1, with D hard to call. From germline, CDR1 is SGHRS and CDR2 YFSETQ. With 2 bases removed from V and 1 base from J, the gap between germline ends came to 6 bases. The length of the CDR3 is 13 residues. CDR3 amino acids: CASSFAENTEAFF. In DNA form, the CDR3 reads TGCGCCAGCAGCTTCGCGGAGAACACTGAAGCTTTCTTT.

The chain has TRBV7-2 and TRBJ2-5; 9 bases agree with TRBD2. Germline V CDR1 and CDR2: SGHTA, FQGNSA. This CDR3 has 16 residues. The junction had 4 bases not matched to a gene; V was cut back by 0 bases and J by 2 bases. CDR3 sequence: CASSLASSGVQETQYF. CDR3 coding DNA: TGTGCCAGCAGCTTAGCTTCTAGCGGGGTTCAAGAGACCCAGTACTTC.